The rows below give T cell receptor beta chains drawn from one sample of a study of T cell responses to AZD1222 COVID-19 vaccine. Some clones are missing from TCRdb's copy, which holds only in-frame ones; the method was immunoSEQ multiplex PCR. The table lists more than 95,000 clones, 75% to 90% of them singletons. The sample consisted of peripheral blood, taken on day 0 of MenACWY control vaccination. The source of these receptors is an adult in good health. Both conserved end residues are part of each CDR3. The order of the fields is V gene, clone size, J gene, D gene, CDR3 DNA, CDR3 protein. The D gene is left open where the match is weak. Size values are once, few and many counts, or a class for expanded clones, and some rows have none.

TRBV4-3	-	TRBJ2-6	-	TGCGCCAGCAGCCAAGAGCCGCAGGGAGGGGGCTCTGGGGCCAACGTCCTGACTTTC	CASSQEPQGGGSGANVLTF
TRBV28	-	TRBJ2-1	-	TGTGCCAGCAGTTTAACAGGGCCTCAAAATGAGCAGTTCTTC	CASSLTGPQNEQFF
TRBV5-1	-	TRBJ1-1	-	TGCGCCAGCAGCTTGGAGGGGACAATGAACACTGAAGCTTTCTTT	CASSLEGTMNTEAFF
TRBV6-5	-	TRBJ2-1	TRBD2	TGTGCCAGCAGTACCGGGACTAGCGTATTGGAGCAGTTCTTC	CASSTGTSVLEQFF
TRBV2	-	TRBJ2-3	TRBD1	TGTGCCAGCAGTACTCTACAGGGGGCTAGGCCTAGCACAGATACGCAGTATTTT	CASSTLQGARPSTDTQYF
TRBV7-6	-	TRBJ1-5	-	TGTGCCAGCAGCTTAGGGCCACTAAATAGCAATCAGCCCCAGCATTTT	CASSLGPLNSNQPQHF
TRBV7-9	-	TRBJ2-1	TRBD2	TGTGCCAGCAGCTTAGTCCCCGGGACTAGCGATGAGCAGTTCTTC	CASSLVPGTSDEQFF
TRBV7-7	few	TRBJ1-5	TRBD1	TGTGCCAGCGGGACAGGGGGTAGACAGCCCCAGCATTTT	CASGTGGRQPQHF
TRBV7-2	-	TRBJ2-4	-	TGTGCCAGCAGCTTAGATCCTAGTTGGTCCATTCAGTACTTC	CASSLDPSWSIQYF
TRBV21-1	once	TRBJ1-2	-	TGTGCCAGCAGCGCTGGACGCTGCCTCTATGGCTACACCTTC	CASSAGRCLYGYTF
TRBV7-2	-	TRBJ2-1	-	TGTGCCAGCAGCTTCGGAGACTACAATGAGCAGTTCTTC	CASSFGDYNEQFF
TRBV24-1	-	TRBJ1-2	-	TGTGCCACCAGTGATTCGGGAAGGGGCGAATATGGCTACACCTTC	CATSDSGRGEYGYTF
TRBV4-3	-	TRBJ1-2	TRBD1	TGCGCCAGCAGCCTGGAGAGGGGGCTCTATGGCTACACCTTC	CASSLERGLYGYTF
TRBV11-2	few	TRBJ1-1	TRBD1	TGTGCCAGCAGCTTTAGACAGGGGCAGGGTTGGACTGAAGCTTTCTTT	CASSFRQGQGWTEAFF
TRBV23-1	-	TRBJ2-6	-	TGCGCCAGCAGTCACCAATACATGAGTTCTGGGGCCAACGTCCTGACTTTC	CASSHQYMSSGANVLTF
TRBV19	-	TRBJ2-2	-	TGTGCCAGTAACCCCGTGGCTGGGAACACCGGGGAGCTGTTTTTT	CASNPVAGNTGELFF
TRBV10-3	-	TRBJ2-7	-	TGTGCCATCAGTAGAGACGTACCTGGGGAGCAGTACTTC	CAISRDVPGEQYF
TRBV11-2	-	TRBJ1-1	-	TGTGCCAGCAGCTTAGTGCCGGATTCGACTGAAGCTTTCTTT	CASSLVPDSTEAFF
TRBV19	-	TRBJ1-5	-	TGTGCCAGTATTAGGGGGGGCAATAGCAATCAGCCCCAGCATTTT	CASIRGGNSNQPQHF
TRBV6-5	once	TRBJ1-5	-	TGTGCCAGCAGCGGGGTCCCGGGACTTGTTCAGCCCCAGCATTTT	CASSGVPGLVQPQHF
TRBV19	-	TRBJ1-4	-	TGTGCCAGTAGTACAACGTACGCAACTAATGAAAAACTGTTTTTT	CASSTTYATNEKLFF
TRBV6-6	-	TRBJ2-1	TRBD1	TGTGCCATCTCACAGACAGGGTATGAGCAGTTCTTC	CAISQTGYEQFF
TRBV10-3	-	TRBJ1-3	-	TGTGCCGTTTCCGGGGGCGGAAACACCATATATTTT	CAVSGGGNTIYF
TRBV7-8	-	TRBJ1-2	-	TGTGCCAGCAGCTTAGCGGGCTTAAACTATGGCTACACCTTC	CASSLAGLNYGYTF
TRBV9	-	TRBJ2-3	-	TGTGCCAGCAGCGTAGCTGCACGGATCACAGATACGCAGTATTTT	CASSVAARITDTQYF
TRBV25-1	-	TRBJ2-1	-	TGTGCCAGCAGTGAATCCCTGGCGGGTATCAATGAGCAGTTCTTC	CASSESLAGINEQFF
TRBV6-2/TRBV6-3	-	TRBJ1-1	-	TGTGCCAGCAGTTACGTCCAGGCGTCTGAAGCTTTCTTT	CASSYVQASEAFF
TRBV28	-	TRBJ2-7	TRBD2	TGTGCCAGCAGCCCGTGGGGGGGATCCTACGAGCAGTACTTC	CASSPWGGSYEQYF
TRBV27	-	TRBJ1-4	TRBD1	TGTGCCAGCAGTTTATTGGGACAGGGAACTAATGAAAAACTGTTTTTT	CASSLLGQGTNEKLFF
TRBV7-2	-	TRBJ1-2	-	TGTGCCAGCAGCTTACCGTGGACTTCTGCCTATGGCTACACCTTC	CASSLPWTSAYGYTF